The 32 T cell receptor beta chains below come from one sample, sequenced in a study of blood T cell repertoires in COVID-19 (dated by TCRdb to the early 2020s). The library was obtained by the immunoSEQ multiplex PCR assay. The table comes from immuneACCESS by way of TCRdb, which keeps in-frame sequences with V and J called. Part of the clones is missing from these tables; in studies checked, under half for an unresolved V gene and the rest for unknown reasons. The sample table holds around 200,000 clones, of which just under 90% were seen once. The top ten clones comprise approximately 6.2% of the sample. Sequencing was done on a sample of peripheral blood. The receptors here all came from a man in his sixties who had recovered from COVID-19.

The chain employs TRBV6-5 and TRBJ2-4; no definite D call. Germline V gene sequence: CDR1 MNHEY, CDR2 SVGAGI. V was shortened by 6 bases and J by 0 bases, with 12 bases between the two germline ends. The CDR3 loop spans 15 amino acids. DNA for the CDR3: TGTGCCAGCAGCTCCCACGAGGTAGCCAAAAACATTCAGTACTTC. This encodes CASSSHEVAKNIQYF.

V and J are TRBV7-9 and TRBJ1-2; 7 bases are shared with TRBD1. The CDR3 has 16 amino acids. Trimming removed 4 bases from V and 0 bases from J; junction bases left unmatched: 8. Germline CDR1 and CDR2: SEHNR and FQNEAQ (reference sequence). The CDR3 reads CASSSTRTGANYGYTF. CDR3 DNA: TGTGCCAGCAGCTCTACTCGGACAGGAGCTAACTATGGCTACACCTTC.

The CDR3 sequence is CASSPTRPSYNEQFF. In nucleotides, the CDR3 is TGTGCCAGCAGTCCTACTAGGCCCTCCTACAATGAGCAGTTCTTC. This chain joins TRBV27 and TRBJ2-1, with a tentative D call TRBD2 (5 bases). Per germline, CDR1 MNHEY and CDR2 SMNVEV (reference sequence). V lost 5 bases, J lost 0 bases, and 11 bases lay in between. CDR3 size: 15 residues.

The CDR3 DNA is TGTGCCAGCAGCCAAGACGCCAGGAGCGGGGAGCAGTTCTTC. It codes for CASSQDARSGEQFF. The genes are TRBV3-1 (or the pseudogene TRBV3-2) and TRBJ2-1, with D perhaps matching TRBD2 (6 bases). V was shortened by 0 bases and J by 10 bases, with 13 bases between the two germline ends. Germline loops: CDR1 LGHDT, CDR2 YNNKEL (reference sequence). CDR3 length equals 14 residues.

The V gene is TRBV2, the J gene TRBJ1-1; TRBD1 might be the D (6 bases). Germline assignment: CDR1 SNHLY and CDR2 FYNNEI. The CDR3 has 13 amino acids. The V end was cut by 7 bases, the J end by 0 bases, with 9 bases between. The CDR3 protein is CASKGGLNTEAFF. The CDR3 DNA follows: TGTGCCAGCAAGGGGGGGCTGAACACTGAAGCTTTCTTT.

The J gene is TRBJ1-6, the V gene TRBV2; the D gene is possibly TRBD1 (5 bases). The V end lost 5 bases, the J end lost 11 bases, and 16 bases lay between the germline ends. The germline CDR1 and CDR2 sequences are SNHLY and FYNNEI. CDR3 length: 14 residues. DNA of the CDR3: TGTGCCAGCAGTACGGGCCAGGGCGCAACACCCCTCCACTTT. This encodes CASSTGQGATPLHF. The full variable domain, rest sourced from reference TRBV2 and TRBJ1-6, is EPEVTQTPSHQVTQMGQEVILRCVPISNHLYFYWYRQILGQKVEFLVSFYNNEISEKSEIFDDQFSVERPDGSNFTLKIRSTKLEDSAMYFCASSTGQGATPLHFGNGTRLTVT.

The V and J genes are TRBV24-1 and TRBJ2-5, with 7 bases identical to TRBD1. The germline V gene encodes CDR1 KGHDR and CDR2 SFDVKD. With 5 bases clipped from V and 5 bases from J, the junction kept 10 bases outside the gene matches. This CDR3 spans 15 amino acids. Here the CDR3 reads CATSAGTVGLETQYF. The DNA for the CDR3 is TGTGCCACCAGTGCCGGGACAGTGGGTTTGGAGACCCAGTACTTC.

This chain uses TRBV6-5 with TRBJ1-2; the D is unclear. The V end lost 3 bases, the J end lost 5 bases, and 10 bases lay between the germline ends. Germline V gene lookup returns CDR1 MNHEY and CDR2 SVGAGI. This CDR3 has 13 residues. CDR3 loop: CASSYSIAYGYTF. For the CDR3, the DNA is TGTGCCAGCAGTTATAGTATCGCTTATGGCTACACCTTC.

The chain links TRBV3-1 (or the pseudogene TRBV3-2) to TRBJ1-1, with TRBD1 identical over 7 bases. Trimming at V came to 4 bases and at J to 0 bases, leaving 14 bases not matched to a gene. Per the germline V gene, CDR1 is LGHDT and CDR2 is YNNKEL (reference sequence). This CDR3 is built from 18 residues. The CDR3 DNA reads TGTGCCAGCAGCCCGTCACCGGGACAGCGACTTATGAACACTGAAGCTTTCTTT. Translation: CASSPSPGQRLMNTEAFF.

V gene TRBV10-1 combines with J gene TRBJ1-4; possibly TRBD1 for D (6 bases). The CDR3 contains 13 residues. Germline V gene data show CDR1 as WNHNN and CDR2 as SYGVQD (reference sequence). With 11 bases removed from V and 0 bases from J, the gap between germline ends came to 10 bases. As DNA, the CDR3 is TGCGCCGAAAGGACAGCAACTAATGAAAAACTGTTTTTT. Translating gives CAERTATNEKLFF.

V usage is TRBV7-3 and J usage is TRBJ2-7; 13 nucleotides agree with TRBD2. V shed 5 bases, J shed 5 bases, and the junction held 6 bases outside the gene matches. Germline assignment: CDR1 SGHTA and CDR2 FQGTGA. The CDR3 consists of 15 residues. In nucleotides, the CDR3 is TGTGCCAGCAGCCGGGGACTAGCGGGAAGCCACGAGCAGTACTTC. This translates into CASSRGLAGSHEQYF.

The chain couples TRBV7-2 to TRBJ1-3; possible D gene TRBD1, 6 bases. Trimming pared 5 bases from V and 6 bases from J, leaving 17 bases between. CDR1 is SGHTA, CDR2 FQGNSA, per germline. The CDR3 is 15 residues long. CDR3 amino acids: CASSGGWAGANTIYF. Written as DNA, the CDR3 is TGTGCCAGCAGCGGTGGGTGGGCAGGGGCAAACACCATATATTTT.

This chain links TRBV30 with TRBJ1-4; 8 bases fit TRBD1. Per germline, CDR1 GTSNPN and CDR2 SVGIG (reference sequence). V dropped 1 base and J dropped 4; count of bases not matched to a gene: 5. CDR3 length: 15 residues. Here the CDR3 DNA reads TGTGCCTGGAGTGCTCCAGGACAGGGTAATGAAAAACTGTTTTTT. It codes for CAWSAPGQGNEKLFF.

This chain links TRBV6-5 with TRBJ2-7, with TRBD1 matching 7 bases. This CDR3 region has 13 residues. The V and J ends lost 8 bases and 2 bases, in that order; junction bases with no gene match: 6. Germline assignment: CDR1 MNHEY and CDR2 SVGAGI. For the CDR3, the DNA is TGTGCCAGCGACAGGGTCGGGACCTACGAGCAGTACTTC. Amino acids: CASDRVGTYEQYF.

The chain joins TRBV10-3 to TRBJ2-1, with 11 positions matching TRBD2. The CDR3 runs 15 residues. Germline CDR1 is ENHRY and CDR2 is SYGVKD. V dropped 3 bases and J dropped 5; count of bases not matched to a gene: 3. The CDR3 sequence: CAISDLLAGDNEQFF. The CDR3 bases are TGTGCCATCAGTGACCTACTAGCGGGGGACAATGAGCAGTTCTTC.

For the CDR3, the DNA is TGCGCCAGCAGCTTGGACAGCAAATACTACAATGAGCAGTTCTTC. Translating it yields CASSLDSKYYNEQFF. V gene TRBV5-1 combines with J gene TRBJ2-1, with unresolved D. V was clipped by 0 bases and J by 3 bases, with 10 bases between them. Germline CDR1 SGHRS, CDR2 YFSETQ. The CDR3 has 15 residues.

CDR3 sequence (DNA): TGTGCCAGCTCACCACTAGCAGGGTTGAATGAGCAGTTCTTC. It specifies CASSPLAGLNEQFF. The chain carries TRBV18 and TRBJ2-1; D may be TRBD1 (5 bases). This CDR3 has 14 residues. Trimming pared 1 base from V and 7 bases from J, leaving 11 bases between. Germline-derived CDR1 and CDR2 are KGHSH and LQKENI.

This clone occurred once. V gene TRBV7-9 combines with J gene TRBJ1-4; 9 nucleotides agree with TRBD1. This CDR3 has 15 residues. V trimming: 5 bases; J trimming: 5 bases; junction bases outside the gene matches: 6. Germline assignment: CDR1 SEHNR and CDR2 FQNEAQ (reference sequence). The CDR3 DNA follows: TGTGCCAGCAGCGCCGGGACAGGGAGGAATGAAAAACTGTTTTTT. It translates to CASSAGTGRNEKLFF.

DNA for the CDR3: TGTGCCAGCAGGAAGGAGCACACCGGGGAGCTGTTTTTT. Translated, it gives CASRKEHTGELFF. The rearrangement joins TRBV12-3 or TRBV12-4 to TRBJ2-2; D call uncertain. This CDR3 has 13 amino acids. The germline V and J ends were trimmed by 6 bases and 3 bases, with 8 bases remaining between them.

This chain connects TRBV6-6 to TRBJ1-2, with D hard to call. CDR3 length: 13 residues. Between the trimmed V and J ends, which lost 6 bases and 1 base, there was a span of 9 bases. Germline CDR1 reads MNHNY; CDR2 reads SVGAGI (reference sequence). Here the CDR3 reads CASRTGLNYGYTF. The CDR3 nucleotides read TGTGCCAGCAGGACTGGTCTTAACTATGGCTACACCTTC.

This sequence joins TRBV10-3 and TRBJ2-3, with D tentatively TRBD2 (6 bases). Germline V CDR1 and CDR2: ENHRY, SYGVKD. V was cut by 6 bases and J by 4 bases, with 11 bases left in between. The CDR3 consists of 13 residues. CDR3 DNA: TGTGCCATCAGATATAGCGGCTCAGATACGCAGTATTTT. Amino acid sequence: CAIRYSGSDTQYF.

V and J are TRBV7-2 and TRBJ2-1; 10 bases are shared with TRBD1. The V and J ends lost 5 bases and 2 bases, in that order; junction bases with no gene match: 3. The CDR3 length is 15 residues. Germline V gene sequence: CDR1 SGHTA, CDR2 FQGNSA. CDR3 residues: CASSGGQGAYNEQFF. As DNA, the CDR3 is TGTGCCAGCAGCGGCGGACAGGGGGCCTACAATGAGCAGTTCTTC.

CDR3 protein: CASSTQGRDQPQHF. As DNA, the CDR3 is TGTGCCAGCAGCACACAGGGGCGGGATCAGCCCCAGCATTTT. The J gene is TRBJ1-5, the V gene TRBV11-2, with TRBD1 matching over 7 bases. Per germline, CDR1 SGHAT and CDR2 FQNNGV. The CDR3 extends over 14 amino acids. Trimming at V came to 5 bases and at J to 5 bases, leaving 6 bases not matched to a gene.

This clone came up once. The chain recombines TRBV10-1 with TRBJ2-1, with 13 nucleotides matching TRBD2. The CDR3 spans 18 residues. The ends lost 11 bases at V and 0 bases at J; junction bases unmatched: 13. Germline CDR1 WNHNN, CDR2 SYGVQD (reference sequence). CDR3 nucleotide sequence: TGCGCCCGTTATGACAGGACTAGCGGGGGCGTCTCCTACAATGAGCAGTTCTTC. Its translation is CARYDRTSGGVSYNEQFF.

The J gene is TRBJ2-2, the V gene TRBV5-1; 7 bases are a match to TRBD2. The CDR3 consists of 17 residues. J was trimmed by 4 bases and V by 0 bases; bases with no gene match: 9. The V gene's germline CDR1 is SGHRS and CDR2 YFSETQ. Here the CDR3 reads CASSLEGAGRGTGELFF. The CDR3 DNA follows: TGCGCCAGCAGCTTGGAGGGAGCGGGAAGGGGCACCGGGGAGCTGTTTTTT.

The chain joins TRBV2 to TRBJ2-1; the D gene is possibly TRBD2 (6 bases). This CDR3 is built from 14 residues. The germline V and J ends were trimmed by 4 bases and 4 bases, with 11 bases remaining between them. Germline V lookup: CDR1 SNHLY, CDR2 FYNNEI. CDR3 loop: CASSAGTSYNEQFF. The CDR3 DNA is TGTGCCAGCAGTGCCGGGACTTCTTACAATGAGCAGTTCTTC. The full variable domain, its missing parts supplied by reference TRBV2 and TRBJ2-1, is EPEVTQTPSHQVTQMGQEVILRCVPISNHLYFYWYRQILGQKVEFLVSFYNNEISEKSEIFDDQFSVERPDGSNFTLKIRSTKLEDSAMYFCASSAGTSYNEQFFGPGTRLTVL.

V and J are TRBV28 and TRBJ2-7; 7 bases are shared with TRBD1. CDR3 length: 18 amino acids. Looked up from germline, CDR1 is MDHEN and CDR2 is SYDVKM. V was pared by 3 bases and J by 0 bases, with 14 bases of the junction left unmatched. The CDR3 DNA reads as TGTGCCAGCAGTTTTTTCTTAGGGCAAGCAGGGGGCTCCTACGAGCAGTACTTC. Translation: CASSFFLGQAGGSYEQYF.

The chain is built from TRBV19 and TRBJ1-2; 7 nucleotides agree with TRBD1. The CDR3 is made up of 15 amino acids. V lost 7 bases and J lost 1; bases outside the gene matches: 9. Germline CDR1 and CDR2: LNHDA and SQIVND (reference sequence). The CDR3 DNA reads as TGTGCCAGTAACCCTGGACAGGCGGGTAACTATGGCTACACCTTC. It specifies CASNPGQAGNYGYTF.

The chain is built from TRBV11-2 and TRBJ2-7, with 8 bases that match TRBD1. The J segment lost 0 bases and the V segment lost 5 bases, leaving 6 bases of the junction unmatched. Germline values: CDR1 SGHAT, CDR2 FQNNGV. The CDR3 length is 15 residues. The CDR3 nucleotides are TGTGCCAGCAGCATTGACAGGGGCAACTCCTACGAGCAGTACTTC. This gives the protein CASSIDRGNSYEQYF.

The chain joins TRBV7-8 to TRBJ2-1; D perhaps matches TRBD2 (6 bases). Germline V gives CDR1 SGHVS, CDR2 FQNEAQ. V lost 1 base, J lost 9 bases, and 22 bases lay in between. The CDR3 length is 17 residues. The chain's CDR3 is CASSLVTSGAGLIEQFF. DNA for the CDR3: TGTGCCAGCAGCTTAGTTACTTCGGGAGCCGGCCTCATTGAGCAGTTCTTC.

This rearrangement joins TRBV27 to TRBJ1-5; 11 positions match TRBD1. The length of the CDR3 is 14 residues. Germline assignment: CDR1 MNHEY and CDR2 SMNVEV (reference sequence). The V segment lost 5 bases and the J segment 4 bases; nucleotides outside the gene matches: 1. The CDR3 reads CASSRDRGNQPQHF. The CDR3 DNA follows: TGTGCCAGCAGTCGGGACAGGGGGAATCAGCCCCAGCATTTT.

This clone was counted once. The chain has TRBV7-3 and TRBJ2-2; TRBD1 is a possible D gene (5 bases). The CDR3 loop spans 14 amino acids. The germline V and J ends were trimmed by 5 bases and 7 bases, with 14 bases remaining between them. Germline CDR1 SGHTA, CDR2 FQGTGA. The CDR3 coding sequence is TGTGCCAGCAGCCCTACAGGTCCTGGCGGGGAGCTGTTTTTT. It translates to CASSPTGPGGELFF.